This is a list of T cell receptor beta chains from one sample in a study of cytomegalovirus exposure and HLA in healthy donors. Sequencing used immunoSEQ multiplex PCR; TCRdb keeps in-frame clones, though not all of them. The sample yields approximately 140,000 clones, roughly four fifths seen once. The specimen sequenced was PBMCs. These receptors originate from a woman in her forties in good health and CMV-seronegative. CDR3s include the opening cysteine and the closing phenylalanine or tryptophan. The order of the fields is J gene, clone size, D gene, V gene, CDR3 DNA, CDR3 protein. The D gene is left open where the match is weak. Not all rows give a size; the values are once, few, many and, for expanded clones, a class.

j_call: TRBJ2-7; clone_size: NA; d_call: NA; v_call: TRBV15; cdr3_nt: TGTGCCACCAGCAGAGGTAGCCGGGGGTCCTACGAGCAGTACTTC; cdr3_aa: CATSRGSRGSYEQYF
j_call: TRBJ2-7; clone_size: NA; d_call: NA; v_call: TRBV28; cdr3_nt: TGTGCCAGCAGCCAATTCACCGAGCAGTACTTC; cdr3_aa: CASSQFTEQYF
j_call: TRBJ1-3; clone_size: NA; d_call: NA; v_call: TRBV28; cdr3_nt: TGTGCCAGCAGTTTATTTCATAGCCTGGGTGGAAACACCATATATTTT; cdr3_aa: CASSLFHSLGGNTIYF
j_call: TRBJ2-7; clone_size: few; d_call: NA; v_call: TRBV9; cdr3_nt: TGTGCCAGCAGCCTGGGGGGGGCCGAGCAGTACTTC; cdr3_aa: CASSLGGAEQYF
j_call: TRBJ2-1; clone_size: NA; d_call: TRBD1; v_call: TRBV28; cdr3_nt: TGTGCCAGCAGTTTTTCATTTTTCCGGGACAGTAAAAACAATGAGCAGTTCTTC; cdr3_aa: CASSFSFFRDSKNNEQFF
j_call: TRBJ2-1; clone_size: NA; d_call: TRBD2; v_call: TRBV7-3; cdr3_nt: TGTGCCAGCAGCAAAGGGCGGGAGTCCATCAATGAGCAGTTCTTC; cdr3_aa: CASSKGRESINEQFF
j_call: TRBJ2-7; clone_size: NA; d_call: NA; v_call: TRBV28; cdr3_nt: TGTGCCAGCAGTTTACTCGGGGTCTCCTACGAGCAGTACTTC; cdr3_aa: CASSLLGVSYEQYF
j_call: TRBJ1-4; clone_size: NA; d_call: NA; v_call: TRBV7-9; cdr3_nt: TGTGCCAGCAGCTTGCCAGGGAGGCCGAATGAAAAACTGTTTTTT; cdr3_aa: CASSLPGRPNEKLFF
j_call: TRBJ2-2; clone_size: NA; d_call: NA; v_call: TRBV5-1; cdr3_nt: TGCGCCAGCAGCTTGGTGGCAGAATATAACGGGGAGCTGTTTTTT; cdr3_aa: CASSLVAEYNGELFF
j_call: TRBJ2-1; clone_size: NA; d_call: TRBD2; v_call: TRBV11-2; cdr3_nt: TGTGCCAGCAGCTCTGATGGGCTAGCGGGATCCGATGAGCAGTTCTTC; cdr3_aa: CASSSDGLAGSDEQFF
j_call: TRBJ1-2; clone_size: NA; d_call: TRBD1; v_call: TRBV7-9; cdr3_nt: TGTGCCAGCAGCTTAGCGGCGACAGGGGGCGTCGAAGGCTACACCTTC; cdr3_aa: CASSLAATGGVEGYTF
j_call: TRBJ2-1; clone_size: NA; d_call: NA; v_call: TRBV4-3; cdr3_nt: TGCGCCAGCAGCCAAGACTCGGTTTACAATGAGCAGTTCTTC; cdr3_aa: CASSQDSVYNEQFF
j_call: TRBJ1-4; clone_size: NA; d_call: NA; v_call: TRBV2; cdr3_nt: TGTGCCAGCAGTGGCCGGGTCCCTAATGAAAAACTGTTTTTT; cdr3_aa: CASSGRVPNEKLFF
j_call: TRBJ2-2; clone_size: NA; d_call: TRBD2; v_call: TRBV4-1; cdr3_nt: TGCGCCAGCAGCCAGTTTTTCGGGCGGGAGGGCGCCGGGGAGCTGTTTTTT; cdr3_aa: CASSQFFGREGAGELFF
j_call: TRBJ2-5; clone_size: NA; d_call: TRBD1; v_call: TRBV30; cdr3_nt: TGTGCCTGGAGTAGGGGGCTCGGAGAGACCCAGTACTTC; cdr3_aa: CAWSRGLGETQYF
j_call: TRBJ2-1; clone_size: NA; d_call: NA; v_call: TRBV7-2; cdr3_nt: TGTGCCAGCGTGAGGACTCTGATCAATGAGCAGTTCTTC; cdr3_aa: CASVRTLINEQFF
j_call: TRBJ2-3; clone_size: NA; d_call: TRBD2; v_call: TRBV2; cdr3_nt: TGTGCCAGCAGTCGTCTAGCGGGAGGTTCCACAGATACGCAGTATTTT; cdr3_aa: CASSRLAGGSTDTQYF
j_call: TRBJ2-2; clone_size: once; d_call: NA; v_call: TRBV19; cdr3_nt: TGTGCCAGTAGCGTCGACAGAGGCGGGGAGCTGTTTTTT; cdr3_aa: CASSVDRGGELFF
j_call: TRBJ2-7; clone_size: NA; d_call: NA; v_call: TRBV7-8; cdr3_nt: TGTGCCAGCAGCCAGGGGCTCGGACAGAACGTCTACGAGCAGTACTTC; cdr3_aa: CASSQGLGQNVYEQYF
j_call: TRBJ2-3; clone_size: NA; d_call: TRBD1; v_call: TRBV11-1; cdr3_nt: TGTGCCAGCAGCTACCGGACAGGGGGTTATGGAGTAGATACGCAGTATTTT; cdr3_aa: CASSYRTGGYGVDTQYF
j_call: TRBJ2-7; clone_size: NA; d_call: NA; v_call: TRBV2; cdr3_nt: TGTGCCAGCAGCATAGGCCGAGCACAGCAAAAAGAGACCTACGAGCAGTACTTC; cdr3_aa: CASSIGRAQQKETYEQYF
j_call: TRBJ2-7; clone_size: NA; d_call: NA; v_call: TRBV5-1; cdr3_nt: TGCGCCAGCAGCTTTACAGACAGCTCCTACGAGCAGTACTTC; cdr3_aa: CASSFTDSSYEQYF
j_call: TRBJ1-1; clone_size: NA; d_call: NA; v_call: TRBV6-5; cdr3_nt: TGTGCCAGCAGCTCCCAGACAGGCGAGAACACTGAAGCTTTCTTT; cdr3_aa: CASSSQTGENTEAFF
j_call: TRBJ2-3; clone_size: once; d_call: TRBD1; v_call: TRBV12-5; cdr3_nt: TGTGCTAGTGGTCTCGGACAGGCTAGCACAGATACGCAGTATTTT; cdr3_aa: CASGLGQASTDTQYF
j_call: TRBJ2-3; clone_size: NA; d_call: TRBD2; v_call: TRBV4-2; cdr3_nt: TGTGCCAGCAGCCAAGAGTGGGGACTAGCGGGAGGGACAGATACGCAGTATTTT; cdr3_aa: CASSQEWGLAGGTDTQYF
j_call: TRBJ1-1; clone_size: NA; d_call: NA; v_call: TRBV19; cdr3_nt: TGTGCCAGTAGTACGACAATGAATACTGAAGCTTTCTTT; cdr3_aa: CASSTTMNTEAFF
j_call: TRBJ2-5; clone_size: NA; d_call: TRBD2; v_call: TRBV27; cdr3_nt: TGTGCCAGCAGTTCGTCCGGGACTAGGGAGCGCCAAGAGACCCAGTACTTC; cdr3_aa: CASSSSGTRERQETQYF
j_call: TRBJ2-1; clone_size: NA; d_call: NA; v_call: TRBV12-5; cdr3_nt: TGTGCTAGTGGTTTGGACACTAGTATTGAGCAGTTCTTC; cdr3_aa: CASGLDTSIEQFF
j_call: TRBJ2-5; clone_size: NA; d_call: TRBD1; v_call: TRBV4-3; cdr3_nt: TGCGCCAGCAGCCAAGAGGGACAGGGCGTAGAGACCCAGTACTTC; cdr3_aa: CASSQEGQGVETQYF
j_call: TRBJ1-5; clone_size: NA; d_call: TRBD1; v_call: TRBV2; cdr3_nt: TGTGCCAGCAGCTGGTTGACAGGGGGTAGCAATCAGCCCCAGCATTTT; cdr3_aa: CASSWLTGGSNQPQHF
j_call: TRBJ2-1; clone_size: NA; d_call: NA; v_call: TRBV20-1; cdr3_nt: TGCAGTGCTATAAGGCGGAATGAGCAGTTCTTC; cdr3_aa: CSAIRRNEQFF
j_call: TRBJ1-3; clone_size: NA; d_call: NA; v_call: TRBV6-6; cdr3_nt: TGTGCCAGCAGTCGTTCAAGGTCGGGGGGAAACACCATATATTTT; cdr3_aa: CASSRSRSGGNTIYF
j_call: TRBJ1-2; clone_size: NA; d_call: TRBD1; v_call: TRBV4-3; cdr3_nt: TGCGCCAGCAGCCAAGGGACAGGTTATAACTATGGCTACACCTTC; cdr3_aa: CASSQGTGYNYGYTF
j_call: TRBJ1-5; clone_size: NA; d_call: NA; v_call: TRBV19; cdr3_nt: TGTGCCAGTAGTATACGATGGGGCATTAGCAATCAGCCCCAGCATTTT; cdr3_aa: CASSIRWGISNQPQHF
j_call: TRBJ2-3; clone_size: NA; d_call: TRBD2; v_call: TRBV7-9; cdr3_nt: TGTGCCAGCAGCTTAGCCAGATCTAGCGGGAGAGAGGGTGCAGATACGCAGTATTTT; cdr3_aa: CASSLARSSGREGADTQYF
j_call: TRBJ1-2; clone_size: NA; d_call: NA; v_call: TRBV9; cdr3_nt: TGTGCCAGCAGCGAGGGGGGGCTGGTTGGTGGCTACACCTTC; cdr3_aa: CASSEGGLVGGYTF
j_call: TRBJ1-5; clone_size: few; d_call: TRBD1; v_call: TRBV7-9; cdr3_nt: TGTGCCAGCAGCTTAGGGGGGACAGGCAATCAGCCCCAGCATTTT; cdr3_aa: CASSLGGTGNQPQHF
j_call: TRBJ1-3; clone_size: NA; d_call: NA; v_call: TRBV5-5; cdr3_nt: TGTGCCAGCAGCCAGGCTACGCAGTATGGAAACACCATATATTTT; cdr3_aa: CASSQATQYGNTIYF
j_call: TRBJ1-1; clone_size: NA; d_call: NA; v_call: TRBV10-1; cdr3_nt: TGCGCCAGCAGTTTCCAGGGAACGACTGAAGCTTTCTTT; cdr3_aa: CASSFQGTTEAFF
j_call: TRBJ2-1; clone_size: NA; d_call: NA; v_call: TRBV5-1; cdr3_nt: TGCGCCAGCAGCCCCGGTAGAGACAATGAGCAGTTCTTC; cdr3_aa: CASSPGRDNEQFF
j_call: TRBJ1-2; clone_size: once; d_call: NA; v_call: TRBV15; cdr3_nt: TGTGCCACCAGCAGAGATAGGGGTTTAAATGGTAGGGGCTACACCTTC; cdr3_aa: CATSRDRGLNGRGYTF
j_call: TRBJ1-2; clone_size: NA; d_call: NA; v_call: TRBV7-3; cdr3_nt: TGTGCCAGCAGCTTGGGGGGATCCAACTATGGCTACACCTTC; cdr3_aa: CASSLGGSNYGYTF